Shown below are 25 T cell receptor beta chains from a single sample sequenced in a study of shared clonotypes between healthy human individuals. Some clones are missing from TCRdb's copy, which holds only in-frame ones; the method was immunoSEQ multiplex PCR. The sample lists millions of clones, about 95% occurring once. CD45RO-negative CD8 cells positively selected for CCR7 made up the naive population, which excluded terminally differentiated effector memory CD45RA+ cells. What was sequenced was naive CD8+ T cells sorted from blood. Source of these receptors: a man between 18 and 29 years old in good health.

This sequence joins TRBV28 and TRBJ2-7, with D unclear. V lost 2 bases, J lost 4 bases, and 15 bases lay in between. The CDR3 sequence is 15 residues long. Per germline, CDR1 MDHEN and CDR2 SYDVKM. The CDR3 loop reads CASSLRPLARYEQYF. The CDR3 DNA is TGTGCCAGCAGTTTACGCCCCCTCGCCCGATACGAGCAGTACTTC.

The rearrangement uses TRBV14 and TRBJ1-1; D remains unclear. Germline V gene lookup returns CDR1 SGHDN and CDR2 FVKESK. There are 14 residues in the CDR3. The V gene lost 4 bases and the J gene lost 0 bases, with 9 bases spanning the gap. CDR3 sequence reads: CASSPLGLNTEAFF. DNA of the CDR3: TGTGCCAGCAGCCCCCTAGGACTGAACACTGAAGCTTTCTTT. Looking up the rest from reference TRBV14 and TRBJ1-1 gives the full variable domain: EAGVTQFPSHSVIEKGQTVTLRCDPISGHDNLYWYRRVMGKEIKFLLHFVKESKQDESGMPNNRFLAERTGGTYSTLKVQPAELEDSGVYFCASSPLGLNTEAFFGQGTRLTVV.

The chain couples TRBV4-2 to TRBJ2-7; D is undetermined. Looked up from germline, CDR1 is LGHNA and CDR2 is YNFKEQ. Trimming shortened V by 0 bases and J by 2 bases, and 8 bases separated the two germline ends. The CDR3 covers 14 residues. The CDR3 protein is CASSQEVLTYEQYF. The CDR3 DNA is TGTGCCAGCAGCCAAGAGGTACTAACCTACGAGCAGTACTTC.

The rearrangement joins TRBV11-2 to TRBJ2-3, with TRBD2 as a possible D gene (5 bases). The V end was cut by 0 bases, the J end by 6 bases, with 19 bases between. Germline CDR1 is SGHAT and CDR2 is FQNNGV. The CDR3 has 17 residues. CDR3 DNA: TGTGCCAGCAGCTTAGATGCGGGTGGCACGGATTCGGATACGCAGTATTTT. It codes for CASSLDAGGTDSDTQYF.

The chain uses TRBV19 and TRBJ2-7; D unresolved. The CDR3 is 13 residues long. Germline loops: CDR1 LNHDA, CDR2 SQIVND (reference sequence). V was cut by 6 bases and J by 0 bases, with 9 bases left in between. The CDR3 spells CASSYGFSYEQYF. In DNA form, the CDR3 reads TGTGCCAGTAGCTATGGATTCTCCTACGAGCAGTACTTC.

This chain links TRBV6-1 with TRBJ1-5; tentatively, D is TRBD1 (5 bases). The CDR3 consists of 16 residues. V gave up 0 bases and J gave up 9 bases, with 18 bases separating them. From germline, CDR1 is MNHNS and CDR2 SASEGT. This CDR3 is CASSEAHGAGIAPQHF. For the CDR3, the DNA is TGTGCCAGCAGTGAAGCCCACGGGGCGGGAATCGCGCCCCAGCATTTT.

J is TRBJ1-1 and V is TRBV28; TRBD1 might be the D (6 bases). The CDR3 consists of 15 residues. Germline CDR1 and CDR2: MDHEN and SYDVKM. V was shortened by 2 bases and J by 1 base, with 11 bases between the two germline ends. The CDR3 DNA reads TGTGCCAGCAGTTTACGGGGGCCATCGAACACTGAAGCTTTCTTT. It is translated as CASSLRGPSNTEAFF. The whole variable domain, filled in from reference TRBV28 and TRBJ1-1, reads DVKVTQSSRYLVKRTGEKVFLECVQDMDHENMFWYRQDPGLGLRLIYFSYDVKMKEKGDIPEGYSVSREKKERFSLILESASTNQTSMYLCASSLRGPSNTEAFFGQGTRLTVV.

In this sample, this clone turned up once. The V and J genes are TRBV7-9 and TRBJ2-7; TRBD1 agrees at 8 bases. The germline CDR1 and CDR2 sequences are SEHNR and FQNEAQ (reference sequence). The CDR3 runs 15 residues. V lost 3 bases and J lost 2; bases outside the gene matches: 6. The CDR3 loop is CASSFKTGEAYEQYF. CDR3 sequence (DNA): TGTGCCAGCAGCTTTAAGACAGGGGAGGCCTACGAGCAGTACTTC. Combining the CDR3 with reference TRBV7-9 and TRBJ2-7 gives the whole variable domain DTGVSQNPRHKITKRGQNVTFRCDPISEHNRLYWYRQTLGQGPEFLTYFQNEAQLEKSRLLSDRFSAERPKGSFSTLEIQRTEQGDSAMYLCASSFKTGEAYEQYFGPGTRLTVT.

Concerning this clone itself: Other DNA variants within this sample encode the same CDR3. CDR3 nucleotides: TGTGCCAGCTCCCCAACAGTGGATACGCAGTATTTT. Amino acids: CASSPTVDTQYF. The chain combines TRBV6-5 with TRBJ2-3; D is uncertain. This CDR3 is 12 amino acids long. Per the germline V gene, CDR1 is MNHEY and CDR2 is SVGAGI. V was shortened by 8 bases and J by 6 bases, with 12 bases between the two germline ends.

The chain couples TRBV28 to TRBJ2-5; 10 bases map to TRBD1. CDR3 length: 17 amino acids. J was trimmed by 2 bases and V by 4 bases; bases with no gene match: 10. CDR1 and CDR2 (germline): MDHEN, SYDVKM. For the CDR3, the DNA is TGTGCCAGCAGTTCCCTTCCCGGGACAGGGGCTCAAGAGACCCAGTACTTC. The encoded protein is CASSSLPGTGAQETQYF.

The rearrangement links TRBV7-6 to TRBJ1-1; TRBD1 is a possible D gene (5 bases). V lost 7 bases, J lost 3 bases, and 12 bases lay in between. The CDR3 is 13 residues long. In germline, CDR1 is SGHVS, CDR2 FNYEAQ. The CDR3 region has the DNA TGTGCCAGCATCCCCTTGGGGGACACTGAAGCTTTCTTT. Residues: CASIPLGDTEAFF.

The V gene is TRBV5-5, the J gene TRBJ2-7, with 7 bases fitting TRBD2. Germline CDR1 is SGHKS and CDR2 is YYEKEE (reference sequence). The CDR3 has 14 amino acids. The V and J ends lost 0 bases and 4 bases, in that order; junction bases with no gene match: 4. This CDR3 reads CASSLDGGIYEQYF. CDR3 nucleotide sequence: TGTGCCAGCAGCTTGGACGGGGGGATTTACGAGCAGTACTTC.

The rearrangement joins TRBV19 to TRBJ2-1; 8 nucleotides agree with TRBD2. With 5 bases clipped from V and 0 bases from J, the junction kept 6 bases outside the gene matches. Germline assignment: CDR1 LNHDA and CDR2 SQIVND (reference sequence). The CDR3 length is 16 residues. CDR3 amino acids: CASSFLAGSSYNEQFF. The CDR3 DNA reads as TGTGCCAGTAGTTTCTTAGCGGGGAGCTCCTACAATGAGCAGTTCTTC.

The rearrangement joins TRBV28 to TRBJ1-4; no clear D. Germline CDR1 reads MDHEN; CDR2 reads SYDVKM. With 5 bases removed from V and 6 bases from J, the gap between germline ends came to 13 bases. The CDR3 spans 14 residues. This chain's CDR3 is CASSLRRGDEKLFF. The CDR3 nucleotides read TGTGCCAGCAGTCTAAGGCGGGGTGATGAAAAACTGTTTTTT.

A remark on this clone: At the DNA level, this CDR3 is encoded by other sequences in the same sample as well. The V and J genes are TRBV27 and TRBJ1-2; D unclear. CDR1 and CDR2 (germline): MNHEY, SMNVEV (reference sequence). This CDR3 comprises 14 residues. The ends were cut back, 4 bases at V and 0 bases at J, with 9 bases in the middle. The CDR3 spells CASSSTGTNYGYTF. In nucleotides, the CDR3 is TGTGCCAGCAGTTCCACCGGGACTAACTATGGCTACACCTTC.

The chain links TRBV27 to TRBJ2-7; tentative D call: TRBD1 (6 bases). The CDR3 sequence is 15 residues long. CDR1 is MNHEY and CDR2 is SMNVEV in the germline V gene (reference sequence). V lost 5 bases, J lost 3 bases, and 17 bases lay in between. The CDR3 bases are TGTGCCAGCAGTATCCGGGACACGGTGGGCTACGAGCAGTACTTC. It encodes CASSIRDTVGYEQYF.

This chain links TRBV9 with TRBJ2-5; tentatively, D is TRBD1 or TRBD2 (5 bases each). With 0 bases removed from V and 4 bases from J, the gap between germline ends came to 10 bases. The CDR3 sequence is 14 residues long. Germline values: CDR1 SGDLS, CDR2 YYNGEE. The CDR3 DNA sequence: TGTGCCAGCAGCGTAGTAGAGGGGCCAGAGACCCAGTACTTC. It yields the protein CASSVVEGPETQYF.

Here the CDR3 reads CASSLDQRTLTETQYF. CDR3 nucleotides: TGTGCCAGCAGCTTAGATCAGCGAACCCTAACTGAGACCCAGTACTTC. The rearrangement uses TRBV7-9 and TRBJ2-5; unclear D gene. The germline V gene has CDR1 SEHNR and CDR2 FQNEAQ (reference sequence). The V end was cut by 1 base, the J end by 5 bases, with 17 bases between. The CDR3 spans 16 residues.

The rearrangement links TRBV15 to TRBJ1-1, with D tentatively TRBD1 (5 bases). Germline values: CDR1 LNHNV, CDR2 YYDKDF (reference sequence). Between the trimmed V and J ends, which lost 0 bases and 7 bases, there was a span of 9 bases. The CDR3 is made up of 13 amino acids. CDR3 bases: TGTGCCACCAGCAGAGAAAGGGGTAGTGAAGCTTTCTTT. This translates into CATSRERGSEAFF.

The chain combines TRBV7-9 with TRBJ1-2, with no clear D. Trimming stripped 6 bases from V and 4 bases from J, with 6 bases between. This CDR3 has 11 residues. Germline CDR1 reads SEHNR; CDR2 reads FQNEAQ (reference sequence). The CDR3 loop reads CASRPSYGYTF. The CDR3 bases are TGTGCCAGCAGACCCAGCTATGGCTACACCTTC.

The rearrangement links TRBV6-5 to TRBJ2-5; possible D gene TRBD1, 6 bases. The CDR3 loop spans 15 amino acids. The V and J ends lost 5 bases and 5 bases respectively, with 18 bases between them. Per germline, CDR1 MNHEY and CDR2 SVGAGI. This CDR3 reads CASSQSLTGAETQYF. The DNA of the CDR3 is TGTGCCAGCAGTCAGTCCCTGACAGGCGCGGAGACCCAGTACTTC.

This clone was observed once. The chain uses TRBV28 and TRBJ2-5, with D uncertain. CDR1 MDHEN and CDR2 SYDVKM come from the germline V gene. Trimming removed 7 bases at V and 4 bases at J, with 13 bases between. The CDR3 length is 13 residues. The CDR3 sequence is CASTTEVVETQYF. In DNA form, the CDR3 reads TGTGCCAGCACCACCGAGGTCGTAGAGACCCAGTACTTC.

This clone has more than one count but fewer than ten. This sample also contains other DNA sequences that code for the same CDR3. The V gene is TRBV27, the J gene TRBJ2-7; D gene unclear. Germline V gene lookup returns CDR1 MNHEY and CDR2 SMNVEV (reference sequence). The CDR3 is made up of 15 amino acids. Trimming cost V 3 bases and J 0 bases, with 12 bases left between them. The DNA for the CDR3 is TGTGCCAGCAGTTTTTCCCAGTACACCTCCTACGAGCAGTACTTC. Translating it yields CASSFSQYTSYEQYF.

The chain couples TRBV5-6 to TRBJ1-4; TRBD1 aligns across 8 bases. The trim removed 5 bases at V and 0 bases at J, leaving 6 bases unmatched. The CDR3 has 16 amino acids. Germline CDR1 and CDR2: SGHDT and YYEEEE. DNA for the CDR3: TGTGCCAGCAGATCACAGGGGGGTGCAACTAATGAAAAACTGTTTTTT. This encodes CASRSQGGATNEKLFF.

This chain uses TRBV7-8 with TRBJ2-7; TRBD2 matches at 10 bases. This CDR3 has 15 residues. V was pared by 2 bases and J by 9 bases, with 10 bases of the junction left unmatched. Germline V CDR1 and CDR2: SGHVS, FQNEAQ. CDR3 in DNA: TGTGCCAGCAGCTTATCCGGGACTAGCGCGTCCGGGCAGTACTTC. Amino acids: CASSLSGTSASGQYF.